This TCR beta chain is from a study of cytomegalovirus exposure and HLA in healthy donors. Germline V lookup: CDR1 SGDLS, CDR2 YYNGEE. Trimming at V came to 2 bases and at J to 4 bases, leaving 2 bases not matched to a gene. There are 14 residues in the CDR3. The PCR contained 60 Vbeta and 13 Jbeta primers. The table came from immunoSEQ multiplex PCR; TCRdb's copy has only in-frame clones and leaves some out. The data hold under 200,000 clones, with less than 80% observed a single time. J is TRBJ2-1 and V is TRBV9; 8 positions match TRBD1. The TCR was taken from a woman in her 40s in good health and CMV-seronegative. Sample: PBMCs. Here the CDR3 DNA reads TGTGCCAGCAGCGTCCAGGGGGCATACAATGAGCAGTTCTTC. Protein product: CASSVQGAYNEQFF. Supplemented by reference TRBV9 and TRBJ2-1, the full variable domain reads DSGVTQTPKHLITATGQRVTLRCSPRSGDLSVYWYQQSLDQGLQFLIQYYNGEERAKGNILERFSAQQFPDLHSELNLSSLELGDSALYFCASSVQGAYNEQFFGPGTRLTVL.